This T cell receptor (beta chain) originates from a study of T cell responses to AZD1222 COVID-19 vaccine. Study conclusions and caveats: Repertoires were collected only later (after the peak T cell response had occurred). It was only five to seven AZD1222 recipients who were seropositive at baseline. Females outnumbered males among donors, who were mostly white British; clonal diversity was possibly underestimated.

The table lists this clone with a count of one. The antigen is not known. Using immunoSEQ multiplex PCR, the repertoire was profiled, and TCRdb retains in-frame clones only, with some absent. The sample lists 150,000 to 200,000 clones; 70% to 90% were seen once. Germline V lookup: CDR1 WSHSY, CDR2 SAAADI. The CDR3 runs to 16 residues. J gave up 4 bases and V 2 bases, and 6 bases lay outside the gene matches. The rearrangement joins TRBV10-2 to TRBJ2-1; 9 positions agree with TRBD1. The origin of this receptor is an adult in good health. Source: peripheral blood, taken on day 0 of AZD1222 vaccination. The CDR3 protein is CASSERDRVGYNEQFF. The CDR3 DNA is TGCGCCAGCAGTGAGCGGGACAGGGTGGGGTACAATGAGCAGTTCTTC.